This T cell receptor beta chain originates from a study of tumor and adjacent non-tumor tissue in lung cancer. At the level of the study: Patients were aged about 30 to 76, about ten men and roughly 5 women, stage I to III. Each sample yielded some 4 million productive TCRbeta reads on average.

RNA was extracted from bulk tissue without any cell sorting. Study-wide points: Tumor tissue had significantly higher TCR diversity than normal lung. Top 100 clones took a larger repertoire share in normal lung.

This clonotype was seen more than once but under ten times. Its specificity is unknown. TCRbeta libraries were built with three rounds of nested PCR, modified from ARM-PCR. Each CDR3 protein gets one entry after TCRdb re-called the multiplex PCR reads with MiXCR. The repertoire holds under 150,000 distinct CDR3 sequences, with around three fifths as singletons. Looked up from germline, CDR1 is SGHTA and CDR2 is FQGNSA. V was pared by 2 bases and J by 5 bases, with 9 bases between. This CDR3 region has 13 residues. This TCR derives from a man aged 25-45 years with non-small cell lung cancer. The chain carries TRBV7-2 and TRBJ2-5; unclear D gene. Sequencing was performed on lung tumor tissue. CDR3 bases: TGTGCCAGCAGCTTAACTGGTACGGAGACCCAGTACTTC. This codes for CASSLTGTETQYF.